This T cell receptor (beta chain) is drawn from a study of blood T cell repertoires in COVID-19. Original processing methods: Amplifying reference gene primers gave estimates of nucleated cell counts. Method: immunoSEQ multiplex PCR; TCRdb's copy keeps in-frame clones and lacks some. V, J and clone size derive from that table, while D and trimming were established from the DNA sequence. The sample lists 350,000 to 500,000 clones, approximately 90% occurring once. Looked up from germline, CDR1 is SGHNT and CDR2 is YYREEE (reference sequence). The V and J ends lost 4 bases and 6 bases, in that order; junction bases with no gene match: 11. CDR3 size: 15 residues.

The sequence came from a woman between 18 and 30 years old who had been exposed to COVID-19. The chain links TRBV5-4 to TRBJ2-7, with 9 positions matching TRBD1. The specimen was PBMCs or T cells enriched from blood (not recorded which). In DNA form, the CDR3 reads TGTGCCAGCAGCCGCAGGGACAGGGACTCGGGCGAGCAGTACTTC. Residues: CASSRRDRDSGEQYF.